Listed here are 18 T cell receptor beta chains from one sample, sequenced in a study of beta chain features in type 1 diabetes (dated by TCRdb to 2017 to 2018). The library relied on the immunoSEQ multiplex PCR assay. The entire amount of isolated RNA was reverse transcribed using the High Capacity cDNA Reverse Transcription Kit, so the sequenced TCRB transcripts were expressed ones. This immuneACCESS table, as held by TCRdb, lists in-frame sequences with V and J called but not all clones. Of the missing ones, under half trace to an unresolved V gene in checked studies; the others have no known cause. This sample gives 450,000 to 600,000 clones in total; 30% of them show up just once. The ten largest make up 0.065% of the sample. Source material: naive CD4+ T cells from blood. This sample's cell subset or site label indicates: true naive CD4+ T cells. The receptors were sampled from a man between 18 and 29 years old in good health.

The chain couples TRBV28 to TRBJ2-6; possibly TRBD2 for D (5 bases). The CDR3 is 16 amino acids. Germline values: CDR1 MDHEN, CDR2 SYDVKM. The V gene lost 3 bases and the J gene lost 1 base, with 10 bases spanning the gap. CDR3 amino acids: CASSFPGGSGANVLTF. The CDR3 nucleotides are TGTGCCAGCAGTTTCCCGGGCGGGTCTGGGGCCAACGTCCTGACTTTC.

The rearrangement uses TRBV9 and TRBJ1-4; no reliable D call. Germline V lookup: CDR1 SGDLS, CDR2 YYNGEE. This CDR3 has 13 residues. Trimming cost V 4 bases and J 4 bases, with 8 bases left between them. The CDR3 region has the DNA TGTGCCAGCAGCCGGACTCATAATGAAAAACTGTTTTTT. It encodes CASSRTHNEKLFF.

The chain recombines TRBV30 with TRBJ1-2, with no clear D. Germline assignment: CDR1 GTSNPN and CDR2 SVGIG (reference sequence). The ends were cut back, 3 bases at V and 4 bases at J, with 15 bases in the middle. The CDR3 consists of 14 residues. CDR3 region: CAWRFPSYRYGYTF. Written as DNA, the CDR3 is TGTGCCTGGAGGTTCCCAAGTTATCGCTATGGCTACACCTTC.

V and J are TRBV23-1 and TRBJ1-2, with D hard to call. TRBV23-1 is an open reading frame whose function is uncertain. CDR3 length equals 15 residues. Trimming took off 2 bases at V and 4 bases at J, with 14 bases between the two ends. The CDR3 loop reads CASSQGDLGGYGYTF. The CDR3 DNA reads TGCGCCAGCAGTCAAGGGGATTTAGGTGGCTATGGCTACACCTTC.

The chain couples TRBV10-3 to TRBJ2-5; 7 bases agree with TRBD2. Germline CDR1 and CDR2: ENHRY and SYGVKD. The CDR3 is made up of 12 amino acids. V lost 4 bases and J lost 6; bases outside the gene matches: 2. Written as DNA, the CDR3 is TGTGCCATCAGTGCGACTAGCCAGACCCAGTACTTC. Its translation: CAISATSQTQYF.

This chain links TRBV7-3 with TRBJ2-7; 14 nucleotides agree with TRBD2. The CDR3 is 14 residues long. Looked up from germline, CDR1 is SGHTA and CDR2 is FQGTGA. V was pared by 2 bases and J by 6 bases, with 0 bases of the junction left unmatched. The CDR3 DNA follows: TGTGCCAGCAGCTTAGGACTAGCGGGAGGCGAGCAGTACTTC. Protein: CASSLGLAGGEQYF.

This clone was seen a handful of times. The rearrangement links TRBV29-1 to TRBJ1-2; D gene unclear. The V end was cut by 3 bases, the J end by 1 base, with 9 bases between. In germline, CDR1 is SQVTM, CDR2 ANQGSEA. CDR3 length equals 13 residues. CDR3 loop: CSVEEQFNYGYTF. As DNA, the CDR3 is TGCAGCGTTGAGGAGCAGTTTAACTATGGCTACACCTTC.

In regard to this clone: Other DNA sequences from this sample encode an identical CDR3 as well. The V gene is TRBV9, the J gene TRBJ2-5; D is unresolved. Between the trimmed V and J ends, which lost 0 bases and 1 base, there was a span of 7 bases. The CDR3 consists of 14 residues. CDR1 is SGDLS and CDR2 is YYNGEE in the germline V gene. The CDR3 nucleotides are TGTGCCAGCAGCGTAGCTCCAGTCCAAGAGACCCAGTACTTC. Translation gives CASSVAPVQETQYF.

The chain has TRBV5-1 and TRBJ2-1; 12 bases map to TRBD2. CDR1 and CDR2 (germline): SGHRS, YFSETQ. CDR3 length: 18 amino acids. V was pared by 3 bases and J by 10 bases, with 17 bases of the junction left unmatched. DNA for the CDR3: TGCGCCAGCAGCTGGGGACTAGCGGGCGGCCTAGCTGAATCGGAGCAGTTCTTC. Its protein is CASSWGLAGGLAESEQFF.

V usage is TRBV2 and J usage is TRBJ2-3; 9 nucleotides align to TRBD1. The CDR3 length is 15 residues. V shed 5 bases and J 3 bases; nucleotides not matched to a gene: 6. Germline V gene data show CDR1 as SNHLY and CDR2 as FYNNEI. The CDR3 region has the DNA TGTGCCAGCAGTCCCGGGACAGGGTTTACAGATACGCAGTATTTT. This gives the protein CASSPGTGFTDTQYF.

The chain links TRBV18 to TRBJ1-2; the D gene is possibly TRBD1 (6 bases). Between the trimmed V and J ends, which lost 1 base and 8 bases, there was a span of 14 bases. This CDR3 is built from 14 residues. Germline-derived CDR1 and CDR2 are KGHSH and LQKENI. The chain's CDR3 is CASSPRQAQLGYTF. Written as DNA, the CDR3 is TGTGCCAGCTCACCACGACAGGCCCAGCTGGGCTACACCTTC.

In this sample, this clone turned up a few times. V gene TRBV28 combines with J gene TRBJ2-4; TRBD1 matches at 8 bases. This CDR3 comprises 16 residues. Losses at the gene ends were 7 bases for V and 0 bases for J; bases not matched to a gene: 8. Germline V gives CDR1 MDHEN, CDR2 SYDVKM. The DNA of the CDR3 is TGTGCCAGCACCCCAGGGGGCAGTTTAGCCAAAAACATTCAGTACTTC. This encodes CASTPGGSLAKNIQYF.

This clone was counted only a few times. The rearrangement joins TRBV5-4 to TRBJ2-5, with 8 nucleotides matching TRBD1. The germline V gene encodes CDR1 SGHNT and CDR2 YYREEE (reference sequence). The CDR3 loop spans 15 amino acids. The junction had 8 bases not matched to a gene; V was cut back by 3 bases and J by 4 bases. DNA of the CDR3: TGTGCCAGCAGCTCCGGGACAGGCCTCCCAGAGACCCAGTACTTC. Translated: CASSSGTGLPETQYF.

The chain recombines TRBV30 with TRBJ2-1; 7 bases agree with TRBD1. This CDR3 is built from 14 residues. After removal of 6 bases from V and 5 bases from J, the junction contained 10 bases not matched to a gene. The germline V gene encodes CDR1 GTSNPN and CDR2 SVGIG (reference sequence). In DNA form, the CDR3 reads TGTGCCTGTAGGAGAGGGGGCCTAGACAATGAGCAGTTCTTC. This encodes CACRRGGLDNEQFF. Full variable domain (outside the CDR3, taken from reference TRBV30 and TRBJ2-1): SQTIHQWPATLVQPVGSPLSLECTVEGTSNPNLYWYRQAAGRGLQLLFYSVGIGQISSEVPQNLSASRPQDRQFILSSKKLLLSDSGFYLCACRRGGLDNEQFFGPGTRLTVL.

This chain uses TRBV5-1 with TRBJ2-1, with D tentatively TRBD1 (5 bases). CDR1 is SGHRS and CDR2 is YFSETQ in the germline V gene. V was trimmed by 1 base and J by 6 bases, leaving 17 bases between them. This CDR3 is built from 16 residues. In DNA, the CDR3 is TGCGCCAGCAGCTTGCCCGTCTGGGGCACCGGCAATGAGCAGTTCTTC. It yields the protein CASSLPVWGTGNEQFF. Based on the CDR3 plus reference TRBV5-1 and TRBJ2-1, the full variable domain is KAGVTQTPRYLIKTRGQQVTLSCSPISGHRSVSWYQQTPGQGLQFLFEYFSETQRNKGNFPGRFSGRQFSNSRSEMNVSTLELGDSALYLCASSLPVWGTGNEQFFGPGTRLTVL.

This clone was seen a few times. The V and J genes are TRBV5-1 and TRBJ1-1, with 8 bases identical to TRBD1. The CDR3 sequence is 14 residues long. CDR1 is SGHRS and CDR2 is YFSETQ in the germline V gene. With V trimmed by 4 bases and J by 3 bases, 5 bases remained unmatched. CDR3: CASSAQGADTEAFF. The CDR3 DNA follows: TGCGCCAGCAGCGCTCAGGGGGCGGACACTGAAGCTTTCTTT.

V usage is TRBV7-9 and J usage is TRBJ1-2; D is unclear. Deletions cut 1 base from V and 6 bases from J, with 9 bases between. The CDR3 runs 13 residues. CDR1 is SEHNR, CDR2 FQNEAQ, per germline (reference sequence). CDR3 residues: CASSLGPSDGYTF. CDR3 DNA: TGTGCCAGCAGCTTAGGACCAAGCGATGGCTACACCTTC.

The chain recombines TRBV5-1 with TRBJ2-1, with 7 positions matching TRBD2. V gave up 2 bases and J gave up 9 bases; unmatched junction bases: 11. There are 15 residues in the CDR3. From germline, CDR1 is SGHRS and CDR2 YFSETQ. The CDR3 reads CASSLVRTSSSEQFF. In DNA, the CDR3 is TGCGCCAGCAGCTTAGTTCGGACTAGTTCAAGTGAGCAGTTCTTC.